This TCR beta chain was profiled in a study of monozygotic twins with inflammatory bowel disease. TCRdb re-analyzed the 5' RACE reads; it lists each CDR3 protein once, without DNA. Reported are around 100,000 distinct CDR3 sequences; the ten largest clones contain 1.5% to 2%. Germline values: CDR1 MNHNS, CDR2 SASEGT. The CDR3 is 16 amino acids. The rearrangement joins TRBV6-1 to TRBJ1-2; there is no DNA to check the TCRdb D call of TRBD1. The specimen sequenced was blood. The receptor was derived from a human donor with ulcerative colitis or Crohn's disease, or a healthy co-twin of an affected twin (not recorded which). The CDR3 sequence: CASSAPRGGRHYGYTF.